This T cell receptor beta chain derives from a study of T-cell reconstitution after alpha-beta-depleted transplantation in children. Preparation of the TCRbeta library was carried out with unique molecular identifiers. TCRdb reanalysed the PCR reads using MiXCR and keeps one entry per CDR3 protein. The repertoire holds a few hundred thousand distinct CDR3 sequences, with approximately 9% as singletons. The CDR3 is 14 amino acids. V shed 4 bases and J 1 base; nucleotides not matched to a gene: 4. Per germline, CDR1 SGHRS and CDR2 YFSETQ. V and J are TRBV5-1 and TRBJ1-1; 7 bases fit TRBD1. This material consisted of PBMCs from the stem cell graft donor, taken from the stem cell graft. This TCR came from a human donor who donated a stem cell graft to a child with acute lymphoblastic leukemia. DNA for the CDR3: TGCGCCAGCAGCGGCCCAGGGGGGAACACTGAAGCTTTCTTT. Its protein is CASSGPGGNTEAFF.